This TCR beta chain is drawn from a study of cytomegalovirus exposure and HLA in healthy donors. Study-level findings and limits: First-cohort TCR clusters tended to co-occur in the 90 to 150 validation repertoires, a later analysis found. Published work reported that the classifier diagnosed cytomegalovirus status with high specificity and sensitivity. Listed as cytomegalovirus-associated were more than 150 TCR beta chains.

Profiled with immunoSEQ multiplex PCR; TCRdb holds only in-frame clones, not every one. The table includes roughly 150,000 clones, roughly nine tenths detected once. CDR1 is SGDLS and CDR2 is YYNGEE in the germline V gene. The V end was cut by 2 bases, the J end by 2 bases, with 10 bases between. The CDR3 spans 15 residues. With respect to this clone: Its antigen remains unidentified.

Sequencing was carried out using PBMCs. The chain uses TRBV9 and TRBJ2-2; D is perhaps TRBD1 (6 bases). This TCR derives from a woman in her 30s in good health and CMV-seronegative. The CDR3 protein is CASSVWDTNTGELFF. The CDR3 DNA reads TGTGCCAGCAGCGTCTGGGACACAAACACCGGGGAGCTGTTTTTT.